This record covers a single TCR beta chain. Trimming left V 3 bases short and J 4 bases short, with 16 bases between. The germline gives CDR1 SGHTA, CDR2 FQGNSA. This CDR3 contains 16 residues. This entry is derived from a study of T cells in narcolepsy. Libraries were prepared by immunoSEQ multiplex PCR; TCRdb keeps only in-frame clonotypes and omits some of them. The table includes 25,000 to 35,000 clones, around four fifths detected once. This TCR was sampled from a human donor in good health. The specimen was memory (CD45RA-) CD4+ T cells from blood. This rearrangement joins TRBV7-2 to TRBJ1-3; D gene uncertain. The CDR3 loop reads CASSLAWEVSGNTIYF. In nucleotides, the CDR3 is TGTGCCAGCAGCTTGGCCTGGGAAGTGAGCGGAAACACCATATATTTT.